Detailed here is one T cell receptor (beta chain). V was clipped by 0 bases and J by 6 bases, with 13 bases between them. The germline V gene encodes CDR1 SGDLS and CDR2 YYNGEE. This CDR3 spans 15 amino acids. This entry is derived from a study of T cell changes during pregnancy in multiple sclerosis. Libraries were prepared by immunoSEQ multiplex PCR; TCRdb keeps only in-frame clonotypes and omits some of them. The sample has some 85,000 clones; 80% to 95% are singletons. The sequenced sample was peripheral blood, obtained in the second trimester of pregnancy. The chain links TRBV9 to TRBJ1-3; weak D call: TRBD1 (5 bases). The sequence was obtained from a female donor in good health, enrolled as a control in a pregnancy study. The CDR3 DNA is TGTGCCAGCAGCGTAGTGCCCCAGGGCGAAAACACCATATATTTT. Encoded protein: CASSVVPQGENTIYF.